These T cell receptor beta chains were read from a single sample in a study of vaccination and CD4 T cells after COVID-19. TCRdb analysed the PCR reads with MiXCR anew, one entry per CDR3 protein. The table includes under 20,000 distinct CDR3 sequences, about 40% detected once. Their recognized antigens are unknown. The sample in question was CD4+ T cells from blood, cultured in vitro, obtained before SARS-CoV-2 vaccination. These receptors came from a human donor who received a COVID-19 vaccine. CDR3s include the opening cysteine and the closing phenylalanine or tryptophan. Fields, in order: CDR3 length, V gene, J gene, clone size, D gene, CDR3 DNA, CDR3 protein. D genes are given only for firm matches. Size values are once, few and many counts, or a class for expanded clones, and some rows have none.

16	TRBV25-1	TRBJ1-3	few	.	TGTGCCAGCAGTGATCTGGGGAGAGAGTCTGGAAACACCATATATTTT	CASSDLGRESGNTIYF
14	TRBV2	TRBJ1-2	.	.	TGTGCCAGCAGTGAAGCGTTCAGGCTCCGGGGCTACACCTTC	CASSEAFRLRGYTF
13	TRBV19	TRBJ1-1	few	TRBD1	TGTGCCACCGCGGGACAGGGGGTCGCTGAAGCTTTCTTT	CATAGQGVAEAFF
13	TRBV20-1	TRBJ2-7	.	TRBD1	TGCAGTGCGACGGGACAGGGACCCTACGAGCAGTACTTC	CSATGQGPYEQYF
15	TRBV7-2	TRBJ1-5	.	TRBD1	TGTGCCAGCAGCCCGACAGGGGATGGTGTTCAGCCCCAGCATTTT	CASSPTGDGVQPQHF
13	TRBV19	TRBJ2-3	.	TRBD2	TGTGCCAGTAATTCAGGGCCCGGGACTATGCAGTATTTT	CASNSGPGTMQYF
14	TRBV21-1	TRBJ1-5	few	.	TGTGCCAGCAGCAAAGAAACAGTTTATCAGCCCCAGCATTTT	CASSKETVYQPQHF
15	TRBV5-5	TRBJ2-5	.	TRBD2	TGTGCCAGCAGCCGACTAGCGGGGGCTCGAGAGACCCAGTACTTC	CASSRLAGARETQYF
16	TRBV20-1	TRBJ2-5	.	TRBD2	TGCAGTGCCGAAGAGAGCCTAGCGGGAGATCTCGAGACCCAGTACTTC	CSAEESLAGDLETQYF
15	TRBV6-4	TRBJ2-3	few	.	TGTGCCAGCAGGCTCGACAGGCACATCACAGATACGCAGTATTTT	CASRLDRHITDTQYF
16	TRBV5-1	TRBJ2-3	.	TRBD2	TGCGCCAGCACCAAGGGGATAGCGGGGCAGGGAGATACGCAGTATTTT	CASTKGIAGQGDTQYF
14	TRBV20-1	TRBJ1-1	.	TRBD1	TGCAGTGCTAGAGACGGGACAGGGGAAACTGAAGCTTTCTTT	CSARDGTGETEAFF
15	TRBV5-1	TRBJ2-2	.	TRBD2	TGCGCCAGCAGCCTCGGGGGGGCCTCCACCGGGGAGCTGTTTTTT	CASSLGGASTGELFF
15	TRBV4-1	TRBJ1-1	.	.	TGCGCCAGCAGCCAATTCCTTGGGGGTCGAACTGAAGCTTTCTTT	CASSQFLGGRTEAFF
12	TRBV3-1	TRBJ2-7	.	.	TGTGCCAGCAGCCAGACAGGTTACGAGCAGTACTTC	CASSQTGYEQYF
15	TRBV18	TRBJ1-2	once	TRBD1	TGTGCCAGCTCACCACTGGGACAGCCTAACTATGGCTACACCTTC	CASSPLGQPNYGYTF
16	TRBV21-1	TRBJ2-3	.	.	TGTGCCAGCAGCAAAGGGGTGGGCCGAGCCCGAGATACGCAGTATTTT	CASSKGVGRARDTQYF
17	TRBV9	TRBJ2-2	few	TRBD1	TGTGCCAGCAGCAAAGACGACAGGGCGGTTATAGCCGGGGAGCTGTTTTTT	CASSKDDRAVIAGELFF
16	TRBV19	TRBJ1-1	few	.	TGTGCCAGTAGTATCTTCTCCTCGCCGGTGAACACTGAAGCTTTCTTT	CASSIFSSPVNTEAFF
14	TRBV7-2	TRBJ2-1	.	TRBD2	TGTGCCAGCAGCTTAAGGCGGGGGTGGAATGAGCAGTTCTTC	CASSLRRGWNEQFF
15	TRBV10-2	TRBJ2-2	few	TRBD1	TGCGCCAGCGGGAGGGGACAGGGAATCACCGGGGAGCTGTTTTTT	CASGRGQGITGELFF
13	TRBV5-1	TRBJ1-1	medium-sized	.	TGCGCCAGCAGCTTGGCTTTTCTCAGTGAAGCTTTCTTT	CASSLAFLSEAFF
14	TRBV6-1	TRBJ1-1	.	TRBD1	TGTGCCAGCAGTCTACAGGGGACGAACACTGAAGCTTTCTTT	CASSLQGTNTEAFF
15	TRBV2	TRBJ2-3	.	.	TGTGCCAGCAGGATTGGCCAGGGAAGCACAGATACGCAGTATTTT	CASRIGQGSTDTQYF